Listed below are T cell receptor beta chains from one sample, sequenced in a study of shared clonotypes between healthy human individuals. TCRdb's copy holds only in-frame clones and misses some; the assay was immunoSEQ multiplex PCR. Of 110,000 or so clones in the sample, about two thirds were seen once. Source material: memory CD8+ T cells sorted from blood. The receptors stem from a woman in her twenties or thirties in good health. Each CDR3 is given with its conserved first and last residue. The D gene is left open where the match is weak. Clone size is stated in some rows and not others, as once, few, many or a class when expanded.

D gene: -; clone size: -; J gene: TRBJ2-3; V gene: TRBV5-1; CDR3 DNA: TGCGCCAGCAGCTTGGCCCAGGGTGTCGTTACAGATACGCAGTATTTT; CDR3 protein: CASSLAQGVVTDTQYF
D gene: -; clone size: -; J gene: TRBJ1-2; V gene: TRBV6-1; CDR3 DNA: TGTGCCAGCAGTGCATTAGGCGCTAACTATGGCTACACCTTC; CDR3 protein: CASSALGANYGYTF
D gene: -; clone size: few; J gene: TRBJ2-7; V gene: TRBV29-1; CDR3 DNA: TGCAGCGTTCATGAAGGCCCCTACGAGCAGTACTTC; CDR3 protein: CSVHEGPYEQYF
D gene: -; clone size: -; J gene: TRBJ1-3; V gene: TRBV11-1; CDR3 DNA: TGTGCCAGCAGCCCTAGACAGGACTACTCTGGAAACACCATATATTTT; CDR3 protein: CASSPRQDYSGNTIYF
D gene: -; clone size: few; J gene: TRBJ2-2; V gene: TRBV4-1; CDR3 DNA: TGCGCCAGCAGCCAAGTAGGAGGTGGCACCGGGGAGCTGTTTTTT; CDR3 protein: CASSQVGGGTGELFF
D gene: -; clone size: -; J gene: TRBJ2-5; V gene: TRBV2; CDR3 DNA: TGTGCCAGCAGTGAAGCGGTAGGATGGCAGGGGATACAAGAGACCCAGTACTTC; CDR3 protein: CASSEAVGWQGIQETQYF
D gene: -; clone size: -; J gene: TRBJ2-6; V gene: TRBV27; CDR3 DNA: TGTGCCAGCAGTTACCTATGTTGGCTACAAAGTCGGGCCAACGTCCTGACTTTC; CDR3 protein: CASSYLCWLQSRANVLTF
D gene: TRBD1; clone size: -; J gene: TRBJ2-2; V gene: TRBV11-3; CDR3 DNA: TGTGCCAGCAGCTCACAGGGGAGTGCCGGGGAGCTGTTTTTT; CDR3 protein: CASSSQGSAGELFF
D gene: -; clone size: -; J gene: TRBJ1-1; V gene: TRBV19; CDR3 DNA: TGTGCCAGTAGTCCGAGGGACTACATGAACACTGAAGCTTTCTTT; CDR3 protein: CASSPRDYMNTEAFF
D gene: -; clone size: -; J gene: TRBJ2-5; V gene: TRBV20-1; CDR3 DNA: TGCAGTGCGAGGGGGGAGACCCAGTACTTC; CDR3 protein: CSARGETQYF
D gene: -; clone size: once; J gene: TRBJ1-5; V gene: TRBV28; CDR3 DNA: TGTGCCAGCAGTTCCAGGAGGGTAGGCGTACGGGCCCAGCATTTT; CDR3 protein: CASSSRRVGVRAQHF
D gene: -; clone size: -; J gene: TRBJ2-1; V gene: TRBV6-6; CDR3 DNA: TGTGCCAGCGCACGGACTTACAATGAGCAGTTCTTC; CDR3 protein: CASARTYNEQFF
D gene: -; clone size: -; J gene: TRBJ2-1; V gene: TRBV7-8; CDR3 DNA: TGTGCCAGCAGCACCTCGGCCTTAGCGCAAAGGCAGTTCTTC; CDR3 protein: CASSTSALAQRQFF
D gene: -; clone size: few; J gene: TRBJ1-4; V gene: TRBV6-4; CDR3 DNA: TGTGCCAGCAGTGACAGGGCTAATGAAAAACTGTTTTTT; CDR3 protein: CASSDRANEKLFF
D gene: TRBD1; clone size: -; J gene: TRBJ2-3; V gene: TRBV6-1; CDR3 DNA: TGTGCCAGCAGAACAGGGGGTACTGGGCTGGATACGCAGTATTTT; CDR3 protein: CASRTGGTGLDTQYF
D gene: -; clone size: -; J gene: TRBJ1-2; V gene: TRBV6-6; CDR3 DNA: TGTGCCAGCAGTTACACCCTTTCAGGTGGTAACTATGGCTACACCTTC; CDR3 protein: CASSYTLSGGNYGYTF
D gene: -; clone size: -; J gene: TRBJ1-5; V gene: TRBV6-6; CDR3 DNA: TGTGCCAGCAGTCACCGCGGGAGGGGCCCCAATCAGCCCCAGCATTTT; CDR3 protein: CASSHRGRGPNQPQHF
D gene: TRBD2; clone size: -; J gene: TRBJ2-3; V gene: TRBV7-9; CDR3 DNA: TGTGCCAGCAGCCAAGGACTAGCGGGAGGTGCGGATACGCAGTATTTT; CDR3 protein: CASSQGLAGGADTQYF
D gene: -; clone size: -; J gene: TRBJ2-3; V gene: TRBV25-1; CDR3 DNA: TGTGCCAGCAGTGACAGCGGGAGCACAGATACGCAGTATTTT; CDR3 protein: CASSDSGSTDTQYF
D gene: -; clone size: many; J gene: TRBJ2-3; V gene: TRBV4-1; CDR3 DNA: TGCGCCAGCAGCCAAACACCGACAGATCCTAGCACAGATACGCAGTATTTT; CDR3 protein: CASSQTPTDPSTDTQYF
D gene: TRBD2; clone size: -; J gene: TRBJ2-1; V gene: TRBV11-2; CDR3 DNA: TGTGCCAGCAGCTTAGGGTCTAGCGGGAGGGCCGGCAACAATGAGCAGTTCTTC; CDR3 protein: CASSLGSSGRAGNNEQFF
D gene: -; clone size: few; J gene: TRBJ1-3; V gene: TRBV27; CDR3 DNA: TGTGCCAGCAGTCCCGTGGGCACTGGAAACACCATATATTTT; CDR3 protein: CASSPVGTGNTIYF
D gene: TRBD2; clone size: -; J gene: TRBJ2-5; V gene: TRBV28; CDR3 DNA: TGTGCCAGCAGCCCTTGGACTAGCGGGAGTACGTCAGAGACCCAGTACTTC; CDR3 protein: CASSPWTSGSTSETQYF
D gene: TRBD1; clone size: -; J gene: TRBJ1-1; V gene: TRBV7-3; CDR3 DNA: TGTGCCAGCAGCTCACAGGGGGACACTGAAGCTTTCTTT; CDR3 protein: CASSSQGDTEAFF
D gene: TRBD2; clone size: -; J gene: TRBJ2-3; V gene: TRBV14; CDR3 DNA: TGTGCCAGCAGCCAAGATCCTAGCGGGACCGCAGATACGCAGTATTTT; CDR3 protein: CASSQDPSGTADTQYF